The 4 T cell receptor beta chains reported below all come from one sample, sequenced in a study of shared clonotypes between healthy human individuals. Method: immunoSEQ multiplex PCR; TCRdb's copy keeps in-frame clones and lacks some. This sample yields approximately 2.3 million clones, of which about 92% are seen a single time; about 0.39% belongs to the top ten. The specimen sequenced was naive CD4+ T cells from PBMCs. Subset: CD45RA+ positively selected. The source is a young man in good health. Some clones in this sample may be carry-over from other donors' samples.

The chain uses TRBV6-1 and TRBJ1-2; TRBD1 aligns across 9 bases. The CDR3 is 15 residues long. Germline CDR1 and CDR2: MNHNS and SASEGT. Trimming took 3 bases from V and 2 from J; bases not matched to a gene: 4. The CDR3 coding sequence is TGTGCCAGCAGTGACGGGACAGGGAACAACTATGGCTACACCTTC. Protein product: CASSDGTGNNYGYTF.

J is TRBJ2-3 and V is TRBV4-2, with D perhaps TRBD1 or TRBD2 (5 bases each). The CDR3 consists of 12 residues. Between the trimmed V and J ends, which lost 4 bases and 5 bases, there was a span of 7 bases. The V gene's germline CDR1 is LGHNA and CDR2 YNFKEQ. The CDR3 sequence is CASSRDRDTQYF. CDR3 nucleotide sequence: TGTGCCAGCAGCCGGGACCGAGATACGCAGTATTTT.

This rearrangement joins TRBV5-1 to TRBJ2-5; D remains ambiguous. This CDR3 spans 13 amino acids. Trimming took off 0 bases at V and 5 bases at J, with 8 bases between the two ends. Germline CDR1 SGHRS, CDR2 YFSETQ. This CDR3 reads CASSLGWAETQYF. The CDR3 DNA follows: TGCGCCAGCAGCTTGGGTTGGGCGGAGACCCAGTACTTC.

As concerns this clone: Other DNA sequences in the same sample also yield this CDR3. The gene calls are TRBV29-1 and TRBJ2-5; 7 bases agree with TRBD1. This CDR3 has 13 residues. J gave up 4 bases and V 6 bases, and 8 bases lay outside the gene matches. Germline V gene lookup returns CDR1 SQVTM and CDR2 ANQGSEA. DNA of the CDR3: TGCAGCGTAGCTACAGGGGTAGGAGAGACCCAGTACTTC. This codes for CSVATGVGETQYF.